The entry below gives a single T cell receptor beta chain sequence along with its context. Its cognate antigen is unknown. The data derive from a study of T cells in localized non-small cell lung cancer. Clones were read by immunoSEQ multiplex PCR, and TCRdb kept only the in-frame ones, dropping some. Seen here are roughly 30,000 clones, approximately 94% observed once, and the top ten hold about 0.73%. Study-wide points: The greatest T cell clonality was found in uninvolved adjacent lung (higher than in tumor).

Germline V gene data show CDR1 as MNHEY and CDR2 as SMNVEV (reference sequence). Trimming cost V 2 bases and J 7 bases, with 20 bases left between them. The CDR3 is 17 amino acids. This receptor was obtained from a woman aged 40 to 75 with stage I lung adenocarcinoma. The source was peripheral blood, collected before any cancer treatment. This chain connects TRBV27 to TRBJ1-4; D may be TRBD1 (6 bases). Here the CDR3 reads CASSLRGRGQLGEKLFF. CDR3 DNA: TGTGCCAGCAGTTTACGGGGACGGGGGCAACTAGGTGAAAAACTGTTTTTT.